This TCR beta chain derives from a study of shared clonotypes between healthy human individuals. The study's findings and limits: Between four donors, naive CD4 clonotypes were shared at a level of around 5.2%. Some clonotypes were shared by all four sorted-subset donors, while others were not shared. The non-shared ones had lower generation probabilities than the shared ones. Measured sharing among donors was expected to vary with sequencing depth.

Under the authors' procedure: Filtering differed because ImmunoSEQ produced junction-only sequences that carried no quality scores. The protocol was immunoSEQ multiplex PCR, while the TCRdb copy is restricted to in-frame clones and leaves out a portion. The V and J calls and clone size are taken from that table; D and trimming were inferred from the DNA. There are 2 million to 2.5 million clones in the sample; roughly 93% occur only once, and about 0.34% lies in the top ten. The junction had 10 bases not matched to a gene; V was cut back by 4 bases and J by 6 bases. The CDR3 length is 14 residues. Germline values: CDR1 SGDLS, CDR2 YYNGEE. Comments on this clone: Its antigen remains unknown.

Specimen: naive CD4+ T cells from PBMCs. Regarding subset: CD45RA+ positively selected. The source of this sequence is a man aged 18 to 29 in good health. Some clones in this sample may be carry-over from other donors' samples. The chain recombines TRBV9 with TRBJ2-7, with 7 bases aligning to TRBD2. CDR3 residues: CASSSRDWEGEQYF. The DNA of the CDR3 is TGTGCCAGCAGCTCTCGGGACTGGGAGGGCGAGCAGTACTTC.